The 23 T cell receptor beta chains presented below share a single source sample, sequenced in a study of T cells in Graves' hyperthyroidism and ophthalmopathy. Amplified TCR beta CDR3 regions came from RNA transcripts. The study used the HTBI primer set for a first-round RT-PCR of the TCR CDR3. Each CDR3 protein gets one entry after TCRdb re-called the multiplex PCR reads with MiXCR. The sample lists some 360,000 distinct CDR3 sequences, more than 11% occurring once. Sequenced sample: blood. The receptors shown here come from an older woman with Graves' hyperthyroidism.

This clonotype appeared a few times. The gene calls are TRBV19 and TRBJ1-4; a weak D match, TRBD1 (6 bases). Trimming stripped 6 bases from V and 2 bases from J, with 13 bases between. Germline V gene data show CDR1 as LNHDA and CDR2 as SQIVND (reference sequence). The CDR3 totals 15 residues. CDR3 nucleotides: TGTGCCAGTAGGGGCAGGGGAAGGACTAATGAAAAACTGTTTTTT. It yields the protein CASRGRGRTNEKLFF. The variable domain in full, completed from reference TRBV19 and TRBJ1-4, reads DGGITQSPKYLFRKEGQNVTLSCEQNLNHDAMYWYRQDPGQGLRLIYYSQIVNDFQKGDIAEGYSVSREKKESFPLTVTSAQKNPTAFYLCASRGRGRTNEKLFFGSGTQLSVL.

On this clonotype: The junction departs from the called germline gene at one end, perhaps through a read error. V is TRBV11-2 and J is TRBJ2-1, with D perhaps matching TRBD2 (7 bases). The CDR3 runs to 14 residues. Germline values: CDR1 SGHAT, CDR2 FQNNGV. The CDR3: CANSLGGGANEQFF. DNA for the CDR3: TGTGCCAACAGCTTAGGTGGGGGGGCCAATGAGCAGTTCTTC.

V is TRBV12-3 or TRBV12-4 and J is TRBJ1-4; possible D gene TRBD1, 5 bases. V gave up 1 base and J gave up 8 bases, with 11 bases separating them. The CDR3 is made up of 14 amino acids. In nucleotides, the CDR3 is TGTGCCAGCAGTTTAGGCAGGGAGGGGGAAAAACTGTTTTTT. This translates into CASSLGREGEKLFF.

This clonotype has a count of ten or more. The chain employs TRBV12-3 or TRBV12-4 and TRBJ2-1; 10 bases line up with TRBD1. The trim removed 5 bases at V and 6 bases at J, leaving 4 bases unmatched. The CDR3 is 14 amino acids. The CDR3 sequence is CASSRTGGGNEQFF. CDR3 bases: TGTGCCAGCAGTCGGACAGGGGGGGGCAATGAGCAGTTCTTC.

This clonotype appeared many times. V and J are TRBV2 and TRBJ2-5; D may be TRBD1 or TRBD2 (6 bases each). V lost 2 bases and J lost 0, with 19 bases in between. This CDR3 region has 18 residues. Germline values: CDR1 SNHLY, CDR2 FYNNEI. The chain's CDR3 is CASSEPERGRGYQETQYF. The DNA of the CDR3 is TGTGCCAGCAGTGAACCAGAACGGGGGCGGGGCTACCAAGAGACCCAGTACTTC.

The table lists this clonotype with many counts. The rearrangement uses TRBV20-1 and TRBJ2-1, with 10 bases matching TRBD1. Losses at the gene ends were 0 bases for V and 3 bases for J; bases not matched to a gene: 8. The CDR3 runs 17 residues. CDR1 and CDR2 (germline): DFQATT, SNEGSKA (reference sequence). CDR3 bases: TGCAGTGCTAGAGAATCGAACGACAGGGGGCTCTACAATGAGCAGTTCTTC. Protein product: CSARESNDRGLYNEQFF.

This clonotype was counted at least ten times. The chain has TRBV11-2 and TRBJ2-1; no reliable D call. Germline CDR1 SGHAT, CDR2 FQNNGV. With 1 base removed from V and 0 bases from J, the gap between germline ends came to 13 bases. This CDR3 has 17 amino acids. The CDR3: CASSLGALGYSYNEQFF. The DNA for the CDR3 is TGTGCCAGCAGCTTAGGCGCTCTCGGGTACTCCTACAATGAGCAGTTCTTC. Together with reference TRBV11-2 and TRBJ2-1, the CDR3 gives the full variable domain: EAGVAQSPRYKIIEKRQSVAFWCNPISGHATLYWYQQILGQGPKLLIQFQNNGVVDDSQLPKDRFSAERLKGVDSTLKIQPAKLEDSAVYLCASSLGALGYSYNEQFFGPGTRLTVL.

V and J are TRBV19 and TRBJ2-7; D unclear. CDR1 and CDR2 from the germline V gene are LNHDA and SQIVND (reference sequence). CDR3 length: 14 residues. Trimming pared 5 bases from V and 2 bases from J, leaving 13 bases between. CDR3 nucleotides: TGTGCCAGTAGTGGTCGACGGGCCCCCTACGAGCAGTACTTC. Translating it yields CASSGRRAPYEQYF.

This clonotype was seen repeatedly, ten times or more. The chain is built from TRBV3-1 and TRBJ1-2; D call uncertain. The ends were cut back, 0 bases at V and 8 bases at J, with 10 bases in the middle. In germline, CDR1 is LGHDT, CDR2 YNNKEL (reference sequence). CDR3 size: 13 residues. This CDR3 reads CASSQDVYRGYTF. CDR3 in DNA: TGTGCCAGCAGCCAAGATGTTTATAGAGGCTACACCTTC. Supplemented by reference TRBV3-1 and TRBJ1-2, the full variable domain reads DTAVSQTPKYLVTQMGNDKSIKCEQNLGHDTMYWYKQDSKKFLKIMFSYNNKELIINETVPNRFSPKSPDKAHLNLHINSLELGDSAVYFCASSQDVYRGYTFGSGTRLTVV.

This clonotype has only one observation. The chain carries TRBV29-1 and TRBJ1-1, with D uncertain. Between the trimmed V and J ends, which lost 3 bases and 6 bases, there was a span of 14 bases. In germline, CDR1 is SQVTM, CDR2 ANQGSEA. The CDR3 is made up of 13 amino acids. The CDR3 spells CSVEFTVRSEAFF. The DNA for the CDR3 is TGCAGCGTTGAGTTCACGGTCCGATCTGAAGCTTTCTTT.

This clonotype was detected ten times or more. V is TRBV28 and J is TRBJ1-1; D is uncertain. The CDR3 totals 13 residues. Trimming took off 5 bases at V and 1 base at J, with 8 bases between the two ends. In germline, CDR1 is MDHEN, CDR2 SYDVKM. This CDR3 reads CASSTVQNTEAFF. The CDR3 DNA sequence: TGTGCCAGCAGTACCGTACAGAACACTGAAGCTTTCTTT.

This chain links TRBV25-1 with TRBJ1-1; 9 positions agree with TRBD1. The CDR3 is 17 residues long. V lost 2 bases, J lost 4 bases, and 11 bases stayed unmatched. Germline-derived CDR1 and CDR2 are MGHDK and SYGVNS. CDR3 DNA sequence: TGTGCCAGCAGTGAAAGGGGGACAGGGAGGGTCCTCACTGAAGCTTTCTTT. This codes for CASSERGTGRVLTEAFF.

V is TRBV19 and J is TRBJ2-1; D is unclear. The V and J ends lost 1 base and 6 bases respectively, with 13 bases between them. This CDR3 has 15 residues. Germline CDR1 LNHDA, CDR2 SQIVND (reference sequence). CDR3 DNA sequence: TGTGCCAGTAGTATAGTCACGACGGGCGGCAATGAGCAGTTCTTC. Amino acids: CASSIVTTGGNEQFF.

This sequence joins TRBV2 and TRBJ1-1, with D maybe TRBD1 (6 bases). Germline CDR1 SNHLY, CDR2 FYNNEI. The CDR3 runs 13 residues. Between the trimmed V and J ends, which lost 9 bases and 2 bases, there was a span of 13 bases. Written as DNA, the CDR3 is TGTGCCAGGGGGATGGGGGCTAACACTGAAGCTTTCTTT. It translates to CARGMGANTEAFF.

This clonotype appeared many times. This chain uses TRBV24-1 with TRBJ2-1, with 7 positions matching TRBD1. Germline trimming cut 4 bases from V and 4 bases from J; bases unmatched to any gene: 6. The CDR3 covers 15 residues. CDR1 and CDR2 (germline): KGHDR, SFDVKD. CDR3 DNA sequence: TGTGCCACCAGTGACTGGACAGGAGATTACAATGAGCAGTTCTTC. This gives the protein CATSDWTGDYNEQFF.

At least ten counts were recorded for this clonotype. V is TRBV2 and J is TRBJ1-2, with 12 bases matching TRBD1. From germline, CDR1 is SNHLY and CDR2 FYNNEI. This CDR3 comprises 17 residues. V lost 8 bases and J lost 4; bases outside the gene matches: 14. DNA of the CDR3: TGTGCCAGCCCACCGTCCGGGACAGGGGGCTTCGGCTATGGCTACACCTTC. Its protein is CASPPSGTGGFGYGYTF.

The sample holds many counts of this clonotype. The gene calls are TRBV9 and TRBJ2-1; D gene uncertain. V was shortened by 3 bases and J by 0 bases, with 10 bases between the two germline ends. CDR3 size: 15 residues. Germline V CDR1 and CDR2: SGDLS, YYNGEE. This chain's CDR3 is CASSADARSYNEQFF. CDR3 coding DNA: TGTGCCAGCAGCGCAGACGCTCGCTCCTACAATGAGCAGTTCTTC.

This clonotype was recorded many times. This chain uses TRBV5-5 with TRBJ1-1; a weak D match, TRBD1 (6 bases). The V gene lost 2 bases and the J gene lost 0 bases, with 17 bases spanning the gap. Germline V gives CDR1 SGHKS, CDR2 YYEKEE (reference sequence). The CDR3 length is 17 residues. CDR3 sequence reads: CASSFVLGQTMNTEAFF. CDR3 DNA sequence: TGTGCCAGCAGCTTTGTTCTTGGACAGACCATGAACACTGAAGCTTTCTTT. The whole variable domain, filled in from reference TRBV5-5 and TRBJ1-1, reads DAGVTQSPTHLIKTRGQQVTLRCSPISGHKSVSWYQQVLGQGPQFIFQYYEKEERGRGNFPDRFSARQFPNYSSELNVNALLLGDSALYLCASSFVLGQTMNTEAFFGQGTRLTVV.

This clonotype was recorded at least ten times. The rearrangement links TRBV18 to TRBJ1-4; unclear D gene. V gave up 0 bases and J gave up 5 bases, with 7 bases separating them. The CDR3 is made up of 14 amino acids. The V gene's germline CDR1 is KGHSH and CDR2 LQKENI. The CDR3 loop is CASSPPSDNEKLFF. CDR3 bases: TGTGCCAGCTCACCACCGTCGGACAATGAAAAACTGTTTTTT.

This clonotype was recorded many times. The chain joins TRBV18 to TRBJ2-7; no clear D gene. The CDR3 loop spans 12 amino acids. The germline V gene encodes CDR1 KGHSH and CDR2 LQKENI. The V end lost 3 bases, the J end lost 7 bases, and 10 bases lay between the germline ends. The CDR3 here is CASSPTTREQYF. In DNA, the CDR3 is TGTGCCAGCTCACCTACCACCCGAGAGCAGTACTTC.

This clonotype was seen ten or more times. V and J are TRBV12-3 or TRBV12-4 and TRBJ1-1, with D possibly matching TRBD1 (6 bases). Trimming stripped 8 bases from V and 4 bases from J, with 14 bases between. This CDR3 has 13 residues. The CDR3 DNA reads TGTGCCAGCGGCTGGGGGCCAAGCACTGAAGCTTTCTTT. It codes for CASGWGPSTEAFF.

The chain is built from TRBV4-1 and TRBJ1-5; perhaps TRBD1 as D (5 bases). With 6 bases removed from V and 1 base from J, the gap between germline ends came to 16 bases. Germline CDR1 is MGHRA and CDR2 is YSYEKL. The CDR3 spans 16 residues. The CDR3 here is CASSRSAGTSNQPQHF. CDR3 bases: TGCGCCAGCAGTCGAAGCGCGGGGACGAGCAATCAGCCCCAGCATTTT.

The chain joins TRBV5-1 to TRBJ1-1; unclear D gene. The CDR3 loop spans 13 amino acids. Germline V gene sequence: CDR1 SGHRS, CDR2 YFSETQ. Trimming took off 2 bases at V and 3 bases at J, with 8 bases between the two ends. Written as DNA, the CDR3 is TGCGCCAGCAGCTTCGGGGATTACACTGAAGCTTTCTTT. Translating gives CASSFGDYTEAFF. Using reference TRBV5-1 and TRBJ1-1 for the parts outside the CDR3, the full variable domain is KAGVTQTPRYLIKTRGQQVTLSCSPISGHRSVSWYQQTPGQGLQFLFEYFSETQRNKGNFPGRFSGRQFSNSRSEMNVSTLELGDSALYLCASSFGDYTEAFFGQGTRLTVV.